The entry that follows covers one TCR beta chain sequence. Its antigen remains unknown. CDR3 size: 18 residues. Germline V gives CDR1 SGHVS, CDR2 FNYEAQ. V shed 1 base, J shed 6 bases, and the junction held 14 bases outside the gene matches. The data are from a study of shared clonotypes between healthy human individuals. Study results and caveats: Generation probabilities were higher for clonotypes shared across all four sorted-subset donors than for unshared ones.

Clones were read by immunoSEQ multiplex PCR, and TCRdb kept only the in-frame ones, dropping some. This table holds roughly 2 million clones, around 95% found once. None of the donors, who were healthy HIV-negative adults, had recently had acute infections or vaccinations. The sequencing input was naive CD4+ T cells sorted from blood. Subset given: CD45RA+ positively selected. The clonotype comes from a man aged 18-30 years in good health. V usage is TRBV7-6 and J usage is TRBJ1-1; 10 bases are shared with TRBD1. CDR3 protein: CASSLGQGQGILYSEAFF. Here the CDR3 DNA reads TGTGCCAGCAGCTTAGGCCAGGGACAGGGGATTTTGTACTCTGAAGCTTTCTTT.